The 21 T cell receptor beta chains below all came from one sample that was sequenced in a study of response to subunit inactivated influenza vaccine. TCRdb ran MiXCR on the RT-PCR reads and lists one entry per CDR3 protein. The table shows some 640,000 distinct CDR3 sequences, with approximately 14% occurring only once. The starting material was PBMCs from blood, obtained 14 to 15 days before vaccination. These receptors were collected from a man between 45 and 60 years old who received an inactivated influenza vaccine.

The rearrangement links TRBV6-2 or TRBV6-3 to TRBJ2-5, with D tentatively TRBD1 (6 bases). CDR1 is MNHEY and CDR2 is SVGEGT in the germline V gene. The CDR3 has 14 residues. V lost 2 bases, J lost 7 bases, and 14 bases lay in between. The CDR3 nucleotides read TGTGCCAGCAGTTACCCGGACAGCCCGTCGACCCAGTACTTC. Encoded protein: CASSYPDSPSTQYF.

This clonotype was detected a few times. The chain uses TRBV5-5 and TRBJ1-6; D gene uncertain. V gave up 2 bases and J gave up 9 bases, with 15 bases separating them. This CDR3 region has 15 residues. CDR1 and CDR2 from the germline V gene are SGHKS and YYEKEE (reference sequence). The CDR3 DNA sequence: TGTGCCAGCAGCTTAATCGGTGTGGATAGTTCACCCCTCCACTTT. Amino acids: CASSLIGVDSSPLHF.

The rearrangement joins TRBV29-1 to TRBJ2-7, with D possibly matching TRBD1 (6 bases). V was shortened by 6 bases and J by 2 bases, with 11 bases between the two germline ends. The V gene's germline CDR1 is SQVTM and CDR2 ANQGSEA. This CDR3 has 12 residues. The CDR3 sequence: CSVADSTYEQYF. The CDR3 region has the DNA TGCAGCGTCGCGGACAGTACCTACGAGCAGTACTTC.

The chain couples TRBV28 to TRBJ2-1; TRBD2 matches 9 bases. Germline trimming cut 2 bases from V and 2 bases from J; bases unmatched to any gene: 7. The CDR3 runs to 17 residues. Germline CDR1 is MDHEN and CDR2 is SYDVKM. This CDR3 reads CASSLPNRLAAYNEQFF. The CDR3 DNA reads as TGTGCCAGCAGTTTACCGAACAGACTAGCGGCCTACAATGAGCAGTTCTTC.

The chain joins TRBV27 to TRBJ2-7; D is ambiguous. CDR1 is MNHEY and CDR2 is SMNVEV in the germline V gene (reference sequence). The V end lost 9 bases, the J end lost 5 bases, and 8 bases lay between the germline ends. This CDR3 spans 10 amino acids. The CDR3 sequence is CASTDHEQYF. For the CDR3, the DNA is TGTGCCAGTACGGATCACGAGCAGTACTTC.

V is TRBV7-9 and J is TRBJ2-3, with D possibly being TRBD2 (6 bases). The CDR3 consists of 17 residues. CDR1 SEHNR and CDR2 FQNEAQ come from the germline V gene (reference sequence). V shed 3 bases and J shed 1 base, with 17 bases lying between them. The DNA of the CDR3 is TGTGCCAGCAGCTTCGTCGGGACTCATATCGGCACAGATACGCAGTATTTT. Translating gives CASSFVGTHIGTDTQYF.

The chain combines TRBV5-1 with TRBJ2-5; no firm D call. V shed 0 bases and J shed 2 bases, with 11 bases lying between them. This CDR3 spans 15 amino acids. Germline CDR1 is SGHRS and CDR2 is YFSETQ. CDR3 sequence: CASSLAAEAQETQYF. In DNA, the CDR3 is TGCGCCAGCAGCTTGGCCGCAGAGGCACAAGAGACCCAGTACTTC. The complete variable domain, with remaining parts taken from reference TRBV5-1 and TRBJ2-5, reads KAGVTQTPRYLIKTRGQQVTLSCSPISGHRSVSWYQQTPGQGLQFLFEYFSETQRNKGNFPGRFSGRQFSNSRSEMNVSTLELGDSALYLCASSLAAEAQETQYFGPGTRLLVL.

This clonotype was recorded at least ten times. The rearrangement uses TRBV5-1 and TRBJ1-2, with D maybe TRBD1 (6 bases). V shed 0 bases and J shed 4 bases, with 7 bases lying between them. Germline CDR1 is SGHRS and CDR2 is YFSETQ. The CDR3 consists of 13 residues. The CDR3 DNA follows: TGCGCCAGCAGCTTGGGGGGGGCCTATGGCTACACCTTC. This gives the protein CASSLGGAYGYTF.

The gene calls are TRBV20-1 and TRBJ2-1, with 9 bases identical to TRBD1. V trimming: 1 base; J trimming: 7 bases; junction bases outside the gene matches: 11. Germline CDR1 and CDR2: DFQATT and SNEGSKA (reference sequence). The CDR3 is made up of 16 amino acids. In DNA form, the CDR3 reads TGCAGTGCTAGAGCCGTGGGACAGGGTGTCTGGAATGAGCAGTTCTTC. It codes for CSARAVGQGVWNEQFF.

This chain uses TRBV29-1 with TRBJ2-7; D unresolved. Germline V gives CDR1 SQVTM, CDR2 ANQGSEA. The CDR3 is made up of 14 amino acids. Trimming shortened V by 2 bases and J by 6 bases, and 17 bases separated the two germline ends. The CDR3 region has the DNA TGCAGCGTTGAATTGGTCTCGATAGTGGGCGAGCAGTACTTC. It codes for CSVELVSIVGEQYF.

This clonotype was observed at least ten times. The rearrangement joins TRBV7-9 to TRBJ2-5; 11 nucleotides align to TRBD2. V lost 3 bases to trimming and J lost 5 bases; unmatched junction nucleotides: 2. CDR1 SEHNR and CDR2 FQNEAQ come from the germline V gene (reference sequence). This CDR3 has 14 amino acids. As DNA, the CDR3 is TGTGCCAGCAGCTTCGTAGCGGGAGGGGAGACCCAGTACTTC. Translation: CASSFVAGGETQYF.

The chain has TRBV2 and TRBJ2-7; D perhaps matches TRBD2 (5 bases). V was shortened by 0 bases and J by 0 bases, with 9 bases between the two germline ends. The germline V gene has CDR1 SNHLY and CDR2 FYNNEI. The CDR3 sequence is 15 residues long. In DNA form, the CDR3 reads TGTGCCAGCAGTGAAGCGGGAGAATACTCCTACGAGCAGTACTTC. It is translated as CASSEAGEYSYEQYF. Together with reference TRBV2 and TRBJ2-7, the CDR3 gives the full variable domain: EPEVTQTPSHQVTQMGQEVILRCVPISNHLYFYWYRQILGQKVEFLVSFYNNEISEKSEIFDDQFSVERPDGSNFTLKIRSTKLEDSAMYFCASSEAGEYSYEQYFGPGTRLTVT.

This clonotype was seen many times. J is TRBJ2-1 and V is TRBV4-3; no definite D call. V lost 0 bases to trimming and J lost 3 bases, with 9 bases between them. The CDR3 has 15 amino acids. In germline, CDR1 is LGHNA, CDR2 YSLEER. The CDR3 region has the DNA TGCGCCAGCAGCCAAGATCGGGCAGTCTACAATGAGCAGTTCTTC. The encoded protein is CASSQDRAVYNEQFF.

This clonotype was seen repeatedly, ten times or more. J is TRBJ2-7 and V is TRBV6-1, with D possibly matching TRBD1 (8 bases). There are 13 residues in the CDR3. V was shortened by 7 bases and J by 6 bases, with 16 bases between the two germline ends. The V gene's germline CDR1 is MNHNS and CDR2 SASEGT. The CDR3 DNA is TGTGCCAGCAATACAGGGGGGGGGCTCGAGCAGTACTTC. Translating it yields CASNTGGGLEQYF.

This chain uses TRBV4-3 with TRBJ2-7; D perhaps matches TRBD1 (5 bases). This CDR3 comprises 15 residues. Germline V lookup: CDR1 LGHNA, CDR2 YSLEER. V lost 1 base and J 5 bases, leaving 15 bases between the germline ends. CDR3: CASSQGRVNLDEQYF. In DNA form, the CDR3 reads TGCGCCAGCAGCCAAGGCAGGGTAAATTTGGACGAGCAGTACTTC.

This chain joins TRBV29-1 and TRBJ1-1; perhaps TRBD1 as D (5 bases). V was pared by 7 bases and J by 5 bases, with 17 bases between. Germline assignment: CDR1 SQVTM and CDR2 ANQGSEA. The length of the CDR3 is 13 residues. CDR3 amino acids: CSAVGTWGTEAFF. The CDR3 nucleotides read TGCAGCGCTGTGGGTACTTGGGGGACTGAAGCTTTCTTT.

The V and J genes are TRBV11-2 and TRBJ2-5, with 10 bases fitting TRBD2. Trimming took 5 bases from V and 0 from J; bases not matched to a gene: 9. The CDR3 is 17 residues long. CDR1 SGHAT and CDR2 FQNNGV come from the germline V gene. The CDR3 reads CASSPNVLAGDQETQYF. CDR3 DNA: TGTGCCAGCAGCCCCAACGTGCTAGCGGGAGACCAAGAGACCCAGTACTTC.

This rearrangement joins TRBV7-2 to TRBJ1-3; D remains unclear. The CDR3 totals 14 residues. V shed 1 base and J shed 0 bases, with 4 bases lying between them. The germline CDR1 and CDR2 sequences are SGHTA and FQGNSA. The CDR3 loop is CASSLVTSGNTIYF. The CDR3 nucleotides are TGTGCCAGCAGCTTAGTGACCTCTGGAAACACCATATATTTT.

This clonotype was recorded a few times. The gene calls are TRBV5-1 and TRBJ2-2; TRBD1 matches at 8 bases. This CDR3 is 15 amino acids long. Germline CDR1 SGHRS, CDR2 YFSETQ. The trim removed 4 bases at V and 3 bases at J, leaving 5 bases unmatched. CDR3 sequence: CASSLGQADTGELFF. As DNA, the CDR3 is TGCGCCAGCAGCCTGGGACAGGCGGACACCGGGGAGCTGTTTTTT.

The rearrangement links TRBV28 to TRBJ2-7; a weak D match, TRBD2 (5 bases). This CDR3 has 13 residues. The V gene's germline CDR1 is MDHEN and CDR2 SYDVKM. V was pared by 8 bases and J by 3 bases, with 14 bases between. CDR3 sequence reads: CASVGGLHYEQYF. The CDR3 region has the DNA TGTGCCAGCGTTGGAGGCCTTCACTACGAGCAGTACTTC.

This clonotype has just a few counts. The genes are TRBV29-1 and TRBJ2-1; perhaps TRBD2 as D (6 bases). The V end was cut by 7 bases, the J end by 5 bases, with 12 bases between. The CDR3 is 12 amino acids. The germline gives CDR1 SQVTM, CDR2 ANQGSEA. The CDR3 loop is CSDRGMNNEQFF. CDR3 bases: TGCAGCGACCGGGGGATGAACAATGAGCAGTTCTTC.